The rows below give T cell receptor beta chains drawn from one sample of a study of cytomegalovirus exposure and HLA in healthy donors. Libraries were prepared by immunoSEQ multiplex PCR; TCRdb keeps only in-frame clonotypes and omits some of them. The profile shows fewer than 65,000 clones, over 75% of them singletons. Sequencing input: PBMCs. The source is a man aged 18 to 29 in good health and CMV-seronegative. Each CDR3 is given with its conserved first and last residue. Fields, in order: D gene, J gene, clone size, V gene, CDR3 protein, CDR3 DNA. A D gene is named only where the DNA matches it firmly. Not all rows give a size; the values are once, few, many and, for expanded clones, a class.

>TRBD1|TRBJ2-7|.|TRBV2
CASIRDRGQEQYF
TGTGCCAGCATCCGGGACAGGGGGCAGGAGCAGTACTTC
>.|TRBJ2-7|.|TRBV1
CTSNQSRADSSYEQYF
TGCACCAGCAACCAGTCGAGGGCGGATAGCTCCTACGAGCAGTACTTC
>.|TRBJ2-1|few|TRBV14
CASSQDPLGEQFF
TGTGCCAGCAGCCAAGATCCCCTAGGTGAGCAGTTCTTC
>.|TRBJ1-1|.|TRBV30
CAWSEQGNTEAFF
TGTGCCTGGAGCGAACAGGGGAACACTGAAGCTTTCTTT
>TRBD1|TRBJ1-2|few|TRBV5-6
CASSRDRNYGYTF
TGTGCCAGCAGCCGGGACAGAAACTATGGCTACACCTTC
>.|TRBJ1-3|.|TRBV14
CASSQDRWSGNTIYF
TGTGCCAGCAGCCAAGATCGGTGGTCCGGAAACACCATATATTTT
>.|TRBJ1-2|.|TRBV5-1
CASSLDSPNYGYTF
TGCGCCAGCAGCTTGGACAGCCCTAACTATGGCTACACCTTC
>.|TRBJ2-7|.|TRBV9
CASSRFAGDYEQYF
TGTGCCAGCAGCCGGTTCGCAGGGGACTACGAGCAGTACTTC
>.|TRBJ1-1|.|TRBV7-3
CASSQTGTFDTEAFF
TGTGCCAGCAGCCAAACTGGGACATTCGACACTGAAGCTTTCTTT
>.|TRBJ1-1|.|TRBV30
CAWAGQPNTEAFF
TGTGCCTGGGCCGGACAGCCGAACACTGAAGCTTTCTTT
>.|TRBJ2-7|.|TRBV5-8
CASFQRRGYEQYF
TGTGCCAGCTTCCAACGGAGGGGCTACGAGCAGTACTTC
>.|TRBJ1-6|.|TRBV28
CALRGSYNSPLHF
TGTGCCCTTAGGGGCTCCTATAATTCACCCCTCCACTTT
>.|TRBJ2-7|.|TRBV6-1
CASREGFSSYEQYF
TGTGCCAGCAGGGAGGGGTTTAGCTCCTACGAGCAGTACTTC
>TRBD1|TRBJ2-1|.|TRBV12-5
CASRRPQGALNEQFF
TGTGCTAGTAGGAGACCACAGGGGGCTCTTAATGAGCAGTTCTTC
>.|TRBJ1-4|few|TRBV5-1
CASSLAEGRELFF
TGCGCCAGCAGCTTGGCCGAGGGGAGGGAACTGTTTTTT
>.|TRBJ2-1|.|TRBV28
CASSNNEQFF
TGTGCCAGCAGCAACAATGAGCAGTTCTTC
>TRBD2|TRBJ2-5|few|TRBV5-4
CASSPGTSGGGMETQYF
TGTGCCAGCAGCCCTGGGACTAGCGGGGGAGGAATGGAGACCCAGTACTTC
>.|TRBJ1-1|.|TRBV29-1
CSAAALGRGLNTEAFF
TGCAGCGCGGCGGCTCTGGGCAGGGGATTGAACACTGAAGCTTTCTTT
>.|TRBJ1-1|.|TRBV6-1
CASSGDFREDEAFF
TGTGCCAGCAGTGGGGATTTCCGGGAGGATGAAGCTTTCTTT
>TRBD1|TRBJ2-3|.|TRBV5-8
CASSKGQGAGLLPIGQYF
TGTGCCAGCAGCAAGGGACAGGGGGCGGGCCTCCTACCGATCGGGCAGTATTTT
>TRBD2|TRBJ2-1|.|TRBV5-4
CASSPGLAGIYNEQFF
TGTGCCAGCAGCCCAGGACTAGCGGGGATATACAATGAGCAGTTCTTC